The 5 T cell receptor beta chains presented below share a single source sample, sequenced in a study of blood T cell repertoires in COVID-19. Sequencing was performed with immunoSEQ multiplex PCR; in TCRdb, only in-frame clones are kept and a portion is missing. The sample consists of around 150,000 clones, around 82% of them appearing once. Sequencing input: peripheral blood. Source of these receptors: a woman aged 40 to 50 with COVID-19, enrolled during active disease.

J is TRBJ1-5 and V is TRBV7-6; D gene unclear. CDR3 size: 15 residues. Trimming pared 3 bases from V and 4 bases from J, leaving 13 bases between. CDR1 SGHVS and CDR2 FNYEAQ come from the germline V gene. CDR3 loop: CASSLGSGRNQPQHF. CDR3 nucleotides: TGTGCCAGCAGCTTGGGTTCGGGGAGGAATCAGCCCCAGCATTTT.

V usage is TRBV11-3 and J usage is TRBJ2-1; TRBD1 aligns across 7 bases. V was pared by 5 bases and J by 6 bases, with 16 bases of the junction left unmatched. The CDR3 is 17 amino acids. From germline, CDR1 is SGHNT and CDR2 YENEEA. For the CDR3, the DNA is TGTGCCAGCAGCCACCCCCCGGGACAGAATATACCCAATGAGCAGTTCTTC. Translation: CASSHPPGQNIPNEQFF.

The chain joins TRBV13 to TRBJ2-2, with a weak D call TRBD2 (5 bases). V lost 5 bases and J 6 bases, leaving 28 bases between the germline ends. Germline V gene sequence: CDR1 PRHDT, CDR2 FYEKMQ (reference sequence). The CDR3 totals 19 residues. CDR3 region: CASSLNGIRRTLSAGELFF. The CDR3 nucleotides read TGTGCCAGCAGCCTCAACGGTATAAGGAGGACCCTCTCCGCCGGGGAGCTGTTTTTT.

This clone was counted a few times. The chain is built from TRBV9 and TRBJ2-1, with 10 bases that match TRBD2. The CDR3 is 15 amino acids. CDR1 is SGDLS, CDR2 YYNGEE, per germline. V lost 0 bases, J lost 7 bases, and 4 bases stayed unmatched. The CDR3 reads CASSVASGRFNEQFF. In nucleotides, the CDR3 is TGTGCCAGCAGCGTAGCTAGCGGGAGATTTAATGAGCAGTTCTTC.

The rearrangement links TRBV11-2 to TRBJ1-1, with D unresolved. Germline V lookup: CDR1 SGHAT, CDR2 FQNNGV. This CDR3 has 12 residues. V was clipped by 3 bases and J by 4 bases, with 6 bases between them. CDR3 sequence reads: CASSFAGTEAFF. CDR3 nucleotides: TGTGCCAGCAGCTTTGCCGGCACTGAAGCTTTCTTT.